What follows is one T cell receptor beta chain and its context. The entry originates in a study of blood T cells in healthy people across ages. With 6 bases clipped from V and 8 bases from J, the junction kept 11 bases outside the gene matches. CDR1 and CDR2 (germline): SNHLY, FYNNEI. This CDR3 has 15 amino acids. A second PCR, run for roughly 7 to 12 cycles, used a sample-barcoded 5' primer plus a J-beta primer mix. Each CDR3 protein is one row after TCRdb ran MiXCR on the 5' RACE reads. The repertoire holds approximately 1.5 million distinct CDR3 sequences, with 34% as singletons. This sequence was found in a woman aged 25-40 years in good health. Sequencing was done on a sample of blood. The chain couples TRBV2 to TRBJ2-1, with TRBD1 matching 9 bases. The CDR3 protein is CASRLRTGAGDEQFF. The CDR3 DNA follows: TGTGCCAGCAGACTAAGGACAGGGGCCGGGGATGAGCAGTTCTTC.